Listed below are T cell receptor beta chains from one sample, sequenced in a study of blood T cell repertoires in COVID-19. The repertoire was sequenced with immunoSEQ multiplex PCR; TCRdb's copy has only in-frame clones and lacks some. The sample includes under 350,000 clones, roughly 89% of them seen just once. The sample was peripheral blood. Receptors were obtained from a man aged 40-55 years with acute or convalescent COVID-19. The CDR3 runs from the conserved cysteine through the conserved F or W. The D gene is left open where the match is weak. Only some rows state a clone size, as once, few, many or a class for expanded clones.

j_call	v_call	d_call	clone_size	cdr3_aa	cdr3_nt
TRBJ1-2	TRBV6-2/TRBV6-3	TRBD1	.	CASSESSDRVVLGGYTF	TGTGCCAGCAGCGAGAGCTCCGACAGGGTGGTCCTTGGTGGCTACACCTTC
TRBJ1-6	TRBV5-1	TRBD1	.	CASSSGQGNSPLHF	TGCGCCAGCAGCTCGGGACAGGGAAATTCACCCCTCCACTTT
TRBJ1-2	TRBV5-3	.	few	CARSFDSPRDYGYTF	TGTGCCAGAAGCTTTGACAGTCCCCGAGACTATGGCTACACCTTC
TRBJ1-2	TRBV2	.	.	CASRLDRTGGYTF	TGTGCCAGCAGACTCGACCGGACGGGAGGCTACACCTTC
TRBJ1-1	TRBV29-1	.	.	CSVSGNTEAFF	TGCAGCGTTTCCGGGAACACTGAAGCTTTCTTT
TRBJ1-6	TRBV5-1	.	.	CASSPGGYNSPLHF	TGCGCCAGCAGCCCGGGGGGTTATAATTCACCCCTCCACTTT
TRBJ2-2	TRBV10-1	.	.	CASKGDGELFF	TGCGCCAGCAAGGGGGACGGGGAGCTGTTTTTT
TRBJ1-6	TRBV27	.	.	CASSLYGGDNSPLHF	TGTGCCAGCAGCCTCTACGGAGGGGACAATTCACCCCTCCACTTT
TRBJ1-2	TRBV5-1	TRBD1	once	CASSLGQGANYGYTF	TGCGCCAGCAGCCTTGGACAGGGGGCAAACTATGGCTACACCTTC
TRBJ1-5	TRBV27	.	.	CASSSLEGGLRQPQHF	TGTGCCAGCAGTTCTTTAGAGGGGGGGTTGCGACAGCCCCAGCATTTT
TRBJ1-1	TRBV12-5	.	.	CASGLEQGPAFF	TGTGCTAGTGGTCTTGAACAGGGACCAGCTTTCTTT
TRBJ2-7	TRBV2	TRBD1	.	CASRDRGNHEQYF	TGTGCCAGCAGGGACAGGGGGAACCACGAGCAGTACTTC
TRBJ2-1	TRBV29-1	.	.	CSVRELYNEQFF	TGCAGCGTCAGGGAACTTTACAATGAGCAGTTCTTC
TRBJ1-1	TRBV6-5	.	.	CASRGASMNTEAFF	TGTGCCAGCCGGGGAGCGTCGATGAACACTGAAGCTTTCTTT
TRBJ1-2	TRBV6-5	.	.	CASSSGRGGGYTF	TGTGCCAGCAGTTCGGGGAGGGGAGGCGGCTACACCTTC
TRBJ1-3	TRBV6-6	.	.	CASSYSSTYSGNTIYF	TGTGCCAGCAGTTACTCGAGCACTTACTCTGGAAACACCATATATTTT
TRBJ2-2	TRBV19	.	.	CASSIGTIYTGELFF	TGTGCCAGTAGTATCGGTACCATTTACACCGGGGAGCTGTTTTTT
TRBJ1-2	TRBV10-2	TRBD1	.	CASSQGQGVRGYTF	TGCGCCAGCAGTCAGGGACAGGGGGTGCGGGGCTACACCTTC
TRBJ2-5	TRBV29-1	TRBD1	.	CSASRDRGTETQYF	TGCAGCGCCTCCCGGGACAGGGGCACGGAGACCCAGTACTTC
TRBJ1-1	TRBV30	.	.	CAWQGRTEAFF	TGTGCCTGGCAGGGTAGGACTGAAGCTTTCTTT
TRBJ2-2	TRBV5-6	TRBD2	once	CASSLAGLAGATGELFF	TGTGCCAGCAGCTTGGCCGGGCTAGCGGGGGCCACCGGGGAGCTGTTTTTT
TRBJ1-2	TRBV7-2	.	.	CASSLLGAADGYTF	TGTGCCAGCAGCTTACTGGGGGCGGCAGATGGCTACACCTTC